This paragraph covers one TCR beta chain sequence. Antigen specificity is unknown. Regarding treatment: oral pan-JAK inhibitor, 5-10 mg twice daily. PBMCs served as the source from which CD4+ and CD8+ T cells were sorted. RNA was extracted and reverse transcribed into cDNA as the sequencing template. TCRdb's copy holds only in-frame clones and misses some; the assay was immunoSEQ multiplex PCR. Among about 190,000 clones listed, 45% to 75% were seen once. Trimming pared 6 bases from V and 0 bases from J, leaving 11 bases between. Per the germline V gene, CDR1 is MGHDK and CDR2 is SYGVNS. This CDR3 comprises 14 residues. The sample originates from a study of CD8+ T cells in alopecia areata. Study background: Those patients who were treated received oral tofacitinib, which was given at 5 to 10 mg twice daily for moderate-to-severe alopecia areata.

General study results and limits: During tofacitinib treatment, many expanded lesional clones remained in scalp and blood.

The source of this sequence is a human donor with alopecia areata. The V gene is TRBV25-1, the J gene TRBJ2-5; tentatively, D is TRBD2 (6 bases). Material: CD4+ T cells sorted from blood, obtained at week 4, from a patient treated with tofacitinib. CDR3 nucleotides: TGTGCCAGCAGCGAGGAGGGCAACCAAGAGACCCAGTACTTC. It codes for CASSEEGNQETQYF.